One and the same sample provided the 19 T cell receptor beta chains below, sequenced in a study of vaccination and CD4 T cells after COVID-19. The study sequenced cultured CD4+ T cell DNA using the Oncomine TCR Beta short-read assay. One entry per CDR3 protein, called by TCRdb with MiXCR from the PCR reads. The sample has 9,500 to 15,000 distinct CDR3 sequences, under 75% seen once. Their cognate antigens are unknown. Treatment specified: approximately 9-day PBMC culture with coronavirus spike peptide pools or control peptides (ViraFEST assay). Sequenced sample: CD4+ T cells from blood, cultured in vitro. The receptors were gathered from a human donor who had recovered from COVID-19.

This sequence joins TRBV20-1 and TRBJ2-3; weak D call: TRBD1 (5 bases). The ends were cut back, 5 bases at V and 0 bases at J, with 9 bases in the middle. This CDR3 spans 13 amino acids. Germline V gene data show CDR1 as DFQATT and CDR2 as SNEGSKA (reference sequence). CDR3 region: CSALDRSTDTQYF. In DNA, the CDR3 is TGCAGTGCTCTTGACAGAAGCACAGATACGCAGTATTTT.

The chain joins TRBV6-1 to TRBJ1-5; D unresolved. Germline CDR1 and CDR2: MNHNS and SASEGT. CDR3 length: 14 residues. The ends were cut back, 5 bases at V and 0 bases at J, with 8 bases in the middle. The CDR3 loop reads CASSRTGSNQPQHF. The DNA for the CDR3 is TGTGCCAGCAGTCGGACGGGTAGCAATCAGCCCCAGCATTTT.

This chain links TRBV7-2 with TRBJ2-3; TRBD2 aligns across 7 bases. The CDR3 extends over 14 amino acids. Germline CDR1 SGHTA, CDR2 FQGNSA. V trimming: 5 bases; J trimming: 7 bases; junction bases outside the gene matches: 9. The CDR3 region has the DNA TGTGCCAGCAGCGAACTGGGACTACATAATACGCAGTATTTT. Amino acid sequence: CASSELGLHNTQYF.

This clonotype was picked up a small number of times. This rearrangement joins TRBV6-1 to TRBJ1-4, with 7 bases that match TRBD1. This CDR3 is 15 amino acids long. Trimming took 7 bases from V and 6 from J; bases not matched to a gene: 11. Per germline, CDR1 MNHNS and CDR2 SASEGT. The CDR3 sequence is CASMGQNVGDEKLFF. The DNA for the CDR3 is TGTGCCAGCATGGGACAGAATGTAGGGGATGAAAAACTGTTTTTT.

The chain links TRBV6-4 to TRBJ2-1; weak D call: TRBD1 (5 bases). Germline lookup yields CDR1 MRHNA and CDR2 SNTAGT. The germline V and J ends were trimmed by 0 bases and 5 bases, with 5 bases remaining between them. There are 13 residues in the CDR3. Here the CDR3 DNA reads TGTGCCAGCAGTGACTCGGACAACAATGAGCAGTTCTTC. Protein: CASSDSDNNEQFF.

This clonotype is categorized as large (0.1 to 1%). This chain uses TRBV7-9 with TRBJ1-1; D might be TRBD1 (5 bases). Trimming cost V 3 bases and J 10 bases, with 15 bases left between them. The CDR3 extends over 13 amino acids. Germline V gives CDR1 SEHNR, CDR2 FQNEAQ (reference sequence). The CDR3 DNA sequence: TGTGCCAGCAGCTTTTCCGGGGCTAAAAGAGCTTTCTTT. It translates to CASSFSGAKRAFF.

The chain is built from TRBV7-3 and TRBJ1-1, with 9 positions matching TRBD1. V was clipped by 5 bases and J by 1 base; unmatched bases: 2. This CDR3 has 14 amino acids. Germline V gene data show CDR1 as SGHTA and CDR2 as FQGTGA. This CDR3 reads CASSVTGGNTEAFF. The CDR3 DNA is TGTGCCAGCAGCGTGACAGGGGGGAACACTGAAGCTTTCTTT.

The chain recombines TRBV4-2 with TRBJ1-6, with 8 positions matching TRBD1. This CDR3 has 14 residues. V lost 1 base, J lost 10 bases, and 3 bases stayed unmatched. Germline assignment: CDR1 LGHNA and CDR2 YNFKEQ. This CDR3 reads CASSQGTGRSPLHF. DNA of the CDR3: TGTGCCAGCAGCCAAGGGACAGGGAGGTCACCCCTCCACTTT.

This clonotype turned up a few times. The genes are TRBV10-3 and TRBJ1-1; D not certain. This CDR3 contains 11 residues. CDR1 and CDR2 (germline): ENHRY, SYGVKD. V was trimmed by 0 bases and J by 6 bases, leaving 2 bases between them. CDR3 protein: CAISESSEAFF. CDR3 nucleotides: TGTGCCATCAGTGAGTCGTCTGAAGCTTTCTTT.

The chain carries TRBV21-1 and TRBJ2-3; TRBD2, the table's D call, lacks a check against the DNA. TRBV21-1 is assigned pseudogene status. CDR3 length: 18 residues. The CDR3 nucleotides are TGTGCCAGCAGGGGGACTAGCGGGAGCTTGAGGGGCACAGATACGCAGTATTTT. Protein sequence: CASRGTSGSLRGTDTQYF.

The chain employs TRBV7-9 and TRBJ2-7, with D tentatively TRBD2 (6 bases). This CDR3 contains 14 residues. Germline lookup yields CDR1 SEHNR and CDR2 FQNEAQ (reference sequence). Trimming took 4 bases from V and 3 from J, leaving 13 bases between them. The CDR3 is CASSSGGADYEQYF. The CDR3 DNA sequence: TGTGCCAGCAGCTCCGGCGGGGCAGACTACGAGCAGTACTTC.

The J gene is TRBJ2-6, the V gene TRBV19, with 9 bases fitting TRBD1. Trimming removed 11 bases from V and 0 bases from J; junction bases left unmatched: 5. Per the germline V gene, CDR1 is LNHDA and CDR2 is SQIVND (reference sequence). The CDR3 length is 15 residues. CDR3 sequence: CAAGQGSSGANVLTF. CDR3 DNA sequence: TGTGCCGCCGGACAGGGGAGCTCTGGGGCCAACGTCCTGACTTTC.

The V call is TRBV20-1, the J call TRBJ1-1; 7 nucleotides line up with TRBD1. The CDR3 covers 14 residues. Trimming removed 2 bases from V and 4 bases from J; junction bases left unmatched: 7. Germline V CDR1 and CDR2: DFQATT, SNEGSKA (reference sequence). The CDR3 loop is CSARTDRAATEAFF. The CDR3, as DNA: TGCAGTGCTAGAACCGACAGGGCGGCCACTGAAGCTTTCTTT.

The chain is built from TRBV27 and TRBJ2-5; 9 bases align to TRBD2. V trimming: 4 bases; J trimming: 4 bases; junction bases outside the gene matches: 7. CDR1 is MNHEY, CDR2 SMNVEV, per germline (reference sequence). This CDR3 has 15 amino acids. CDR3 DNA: TGTGCCAGCAGTTCCCCGCGGGAGGGTTTAGAGACCCAGTACTTC. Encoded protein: CASSSPREGLETQYF.

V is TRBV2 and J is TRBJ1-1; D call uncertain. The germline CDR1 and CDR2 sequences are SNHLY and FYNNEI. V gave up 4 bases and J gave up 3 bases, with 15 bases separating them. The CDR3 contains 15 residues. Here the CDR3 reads CASSGAGSADTEAFF. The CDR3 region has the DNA TGTGCCAGCAGTGGGGCTGGTTCAGCTGACACTGAAGCTTTCTTT.

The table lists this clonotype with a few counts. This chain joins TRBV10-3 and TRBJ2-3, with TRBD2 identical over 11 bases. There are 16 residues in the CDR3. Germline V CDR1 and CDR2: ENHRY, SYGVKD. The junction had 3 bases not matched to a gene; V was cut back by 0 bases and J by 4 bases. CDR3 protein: CAISESGTSGSDTQYF. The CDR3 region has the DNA TGTGCCATCAGTGAGTCCGGGACTAGCGGCTCAGATACGCAGTATTTT.

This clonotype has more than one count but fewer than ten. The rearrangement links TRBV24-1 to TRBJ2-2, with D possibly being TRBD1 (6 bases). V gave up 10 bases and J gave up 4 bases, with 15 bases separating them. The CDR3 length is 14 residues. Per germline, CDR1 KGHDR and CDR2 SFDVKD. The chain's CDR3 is CATSGTLFTGELFF. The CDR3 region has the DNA TGTGCCACTTCCGGGACACTGTTCACCGGGGAGCTGTTTTTT.

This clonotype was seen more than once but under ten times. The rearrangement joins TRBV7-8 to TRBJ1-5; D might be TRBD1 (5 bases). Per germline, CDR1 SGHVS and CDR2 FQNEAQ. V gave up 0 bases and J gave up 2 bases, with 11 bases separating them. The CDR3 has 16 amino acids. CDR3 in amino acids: CASSLASRGGNQPQHF. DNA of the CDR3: TGTGCCAGCAGCTTAGCTTCGAGGGGCGGCAATCAGCCCCAGCATTTT.

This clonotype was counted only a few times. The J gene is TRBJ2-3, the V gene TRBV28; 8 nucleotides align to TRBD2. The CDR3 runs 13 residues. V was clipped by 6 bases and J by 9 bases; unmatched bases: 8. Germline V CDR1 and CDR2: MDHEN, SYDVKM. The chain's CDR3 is CASRTTSVDTQYF. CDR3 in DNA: TGTGCCAGCAGGACGACTAGCGTAGACACGCAGTATTTT.